A selection of T cell receptor beta chains follows, all from one sample in a study of T cells after yellow fever vaccination. TCRdb redid the calling of the 5' RACE reads with MiXCR, one entry per CDR3 protein. Of approximately 300,000 distinct CDR3 sequences in the sample, around 7.3% were seen once. Sequencing was performed on PBMCs, taken about 41 days after the first yellow fever vaccination. Source of these receptors: a man between 18 and 35 years old who received the YFV17D yellow fever vaccine. Each CDR3 is given with its conserved first and last residue. The order of the fields is CDR3 protein, CDR3 DNA, V gene, J gene, clone size, D gene. D genes are given only for firm matches. Rows give clone size only sometimes, using once, few, many, or a class for an expanded clone.

CDR3 protein: CASSPRGLAGDGEQFF
CDR3 DNA: TGTGCCAGCAGCCCCAGAGGTCTAGCGGGGGATGGTGAGCAGTTCTTC
V gene: TRBV7-9
J gene: TRBJ2-1
clone size: NA
D gene: TRBD2

CDR3 protein: CASSFTGGAYNYGYTF
CDR3 DNA: TGTGCCAGCAGTTTTACAGGGGGCGCTTACAACTATGGCTACACCTTC
V gene: TRBV7-2
J gene: TRBJ1-2
clone size: NA
D gene: TRBD1

CDR3 protein: CASSLRRGVYSGANVLTF
CDR3 DNA: TGTGCCAGCAGCTTGCGGCGGGGGGTCTACTCTGGGGCCAACGTCCTGACTTTC
V gene: TRBV7-8
J gene: TRBJ2-6
clone size: NA
D gene: TRBD2

CDR3 protein: CASSLAFPTANTGELFF
CDR3 DNA: TGTGCCAGCAGCTTAGCGTTTCCAACCGCGAACACCGGGGAGCTGTTTTTT
V gene: TRBV11-1
J gene: TRBJ2-2
clone size: NA
D gene: NA

CDR3 protein: CAISGDQGSEQYF
CDR3 DNA: TGTGCCATCAGTGGGGACCAGGGCTCCGAGCAGTACTTC
V gene: TRBV10-3
J gene: TRBJ2-7
clone size: NA
D gene: NA

CDR3 protein: CASSHSRGWTEAFF
CDR3 DNA: TGTGCCAGCAGCCATTCCAGGGGGTGGACTGAAGCTTTCTTT
V gene: TRBV3-1
J gene: TRBJ1-1
clone size: NA
D gene: TRBD1

CDR3 protein: CASSGGTGRGYEQYF
CDR3 DNA: TGTGCCAGCAGCGGAGGGACAGGCCGTGGATACGAGCAGTACTTC
V gene: TRBV7-2
J gene: TRBJ2-7
clone size: many
D gene: TRBD1

CDR3 protein: CASSYLGQGAREQYF
CDR3 DNA: TGTGCCAGCAGTTACTTGGGACAGGGGGCGCGGGAGCAGTACTTC
V gene: TRBV6-5
J gene: TRBJ2-7
clone size: few
D gene: TRBD1

CDR3 protein: CASRGSGAGELFF
CDR3 DNA: TGTGCCAGTAGGGGTAGCGGAGCCGGGGAGCTGTTTTTT
V gene: TRBV12-3/TRBV12-4
J gene: TRBJ2-2
clone size: many
D gene: NA

CDR3 protein: CASSLTIGTDTQYF
CDR3 DNA: TGTGCCAGCAGCTTAACGATCGGAACAGATACGCAGTATTTT
V gene: TRBV5-5
J gene: TRBJ2-3
clone size: many
D gene: NA

CDR3 protein: CSAKQACGGGIINEQFF
CDR3 DNA: TGCAGTGCAAAGCAGGCTTGCGGGGGGGGTATTATAAATGAGCAGTTCTTC
V gene: TRBV20-1
J gene: TRBJ2-1
clone size: once
D gene: TRBD2

CDR3 protein: CASSRTGGGNEQFF
CDR3 DNA: TGCGCCAGCAGTAGAACAGGGGGAGGCAATGAGCAGTTCTTC
V gene: TRBV5-1
J gene: TRBJ2-1
clone size: few
D gene: TRBD1

CDR3 protein: CASSLALGLAGGNEQFF
CDR3 DNA: TGTGCCAGCAGCTTGGCCCTAGGGCTAGCGGGGGGCAATGAGCAGTTCTTC
V gene: TRBV5-5
J gene: TRBJ2-1
clone size: few
D gene: TRBD2

CDR3 protein: CASSALTGVPYNEQFF
CDR3 DNA: TGCGCCAGCAGCGCTCTGACAGGGGTCCCCTACAATGAGCAGTTCTTC
V gene: TRBV5-1
J gene: TRBJ2-1
clone size: many
D gene: TRBD1

CDR3 protein: CSVETGQGADEQFF
CDR3 DNA: TGCAGCGTTGAAACGGGACAGGGGGCTGATGAGCAGTTCTTC
V gene: TRBV29-1
J gene: TRBJ2-1
clone size: NA
D gene: TRBD1

CDR3 protein: CASTPSPGQFPYEQYF
CDR3 DNA: TGTGCCAGCACCCCATCCCCGGGACAGTTCCCCTACGAGCAGTACTTC
V gene: TRBV7-8
J gene: TRBJ2-7
clone size: few
D gene: TRBD1

CDR3 protein: CASSPKGFNGELFF
CDR3 DNA: TGTGCCAGCTCACCAAAAGGGTTCAACGGGGAGCTGTTTTTT
V gene: TRBV18
J gene: TRBJ2-2
clone size: many
D gene: NA

CDR3 protein: CASSLGLAPGRSQFF
CDR3 DNA: TGTGCCAGCAGCTTGGGGCTAGCGCCTGGGAGGTCGCAGTTCTTC
V gene: TRBV7-2
J gene: TRBJ2-1
clone size: NA
D gene: NA

CDR3 protein: CASATGVETQYF
CDR3 DNA: TGTGCCAGCGCGACAGGGGTCGAGACCCAGTACTTC
V gene: TRBV3-1
J gene: TRBJ2-5
clone size: NA
D gene: TRBD1

CDR3 protein: CASSLAMAGGYNEQFF
CDR3 DNA: TGTGCCAGCAGCTTAGCGATGGCAGGGGGCTACAATGAGCAGTTCTTC
V gene: TRBV7-2
J gene: TRBJ2-1
clone size: few
D gene: TRBD1

CDR3 protein: CASSPGQTEAFF
CDR3 DNA: TGTGCCAGCAGCCCCGGACAAACTGAAGCTTTCTTT
V gene: TRBV7-9
J gene: TRBJ1-1
clone size: many
D gene: NA

CDR3 protein: CATKAGGAYEQYF
CDR3 DNA: TGTGCCACTAAGGCCGGGGGCGCCTACGAGCAGTACTTC
V gene: TRBV18
J gene: TRBJ2-7
clone size: few
D gene: NA

CDR3 protein: CASSQEGRWGPGDTQYF
CDR3 DNA: TGTGCCAGCAGCCAAGAGGGGCGGTGGGGGCCCGGAGATACGCAGTATTTT
V gene: TRBV3-1
J gene: TRBJ2-3
clone size: many
D gene: NA